These 5 T cell receptor beta chains were all obtained from the same sample, sequenced in a study of T-cell reconstitution after alpha-beta-depleted transplantation in children. For TCRbeta, the library was prepared with unique molecular identifiers. TCRdb re-called the PCR reads through MiXCR, storing one row per CDR3 protein. The repertoire holds 250,000 to 300,000 distinct CDR3 sequences, with about 9.4% as singletons. The source was PBMCs, collected before TCRalphabeta/CD19-depleted stem cell transplant. The receptors derive from a boy less than two years old with acute myeloid leukemia, due to receive a stem cell transplant.

This clonotype appeared many times. The chain has TRBV5-1 and TRBJ2-2; unclear D gene. The germline V gene has CDR1 SGHRS and CDR2 YFSETQ. CDR3 length: 13 residues. V was shortened by 3 bases and J by 4 bases, with 7 bases between the two germline ends. CDR3 in amino acids: CASSYKATGELFF. As DNA, the CDR3 is TGCGCCAGCAGCTATAAGGCCACCGGGGAGCTGTTTTTT.

The sample holds many counts of this clonotype. This chain uses TRBV11-2 with TRBJ2-5; maybe TRBD1 (6 bases). This CDR3 has 15 amino acids. The V end was cut by 5 bases, the J end by 5 bases, with 18 bases between. The germline V gene has CDR1 SGHAT and CDR2 FQNNGV. The CDR3 reads CASSPFGGEGETQYF. As DNA, the CDR3 is TGTGCCAGCAGCCCGTTTGGGGGCGAGGGGGAGACCCAGTACTTC.

J is TRBJ1-2 and V is TRBV20-1; 12 bases agree with TRBD1. Per the germline V gene, CDR1 is DFQATT and CDR2 is SNEGSKA (reference sequence). V dropped 1 base and J dropped 2; count of bases not matched to a gene: 14. The CDR3 is 19 residues long. The CDR3 is CSARGGTGGARGLNYGYTF. CDR3 DNA sequence: TGCAGTGCTAGAGGAGGGACAGGGGGCGCGAGGGGCCTAAACTATGGCTACACCTTC.

This clonotype was seen a handful of times. The V gene is TRBV28, the J gene TRBJ2-3; D possibly corresponds to TRBD2 (5 bases). This CDR3 spans 17 amino acids. Germline loops: CDR1 MDHEN, CDR2 SYDVKM. V was clipped by 3 bases and J by 1 base, with 17 bases between them. CDR3 loop: CASSFLKRLGGTDTQYF. CDR3 nucleotide sequence: TGTGCCAGCAGTTTTTTGAAGCGCCTCGGGGGCACAGATACGCAGTATTTT.

The V call is TRBV20-1, the J call TRBJ2-7, with 9 bases identical to TRBD2. The V and J ends lost 3 bases and 0 bases, in that order; junction bases with no gene match: 6. The CDR3 runs to 15 residues. Germline CDR1 and CDR2: DFQATT and SNEGSKA (reference sequence). The CDR3, as DNA: TGCAGTGCTAGCGGGCTAGCGGGACTCTCCTACGAGCAGTACTTC. Protein sequence: CSASGLAGLSYEQYF.